This T cell receptor (beta chain) comes out of a study of OX40 agonist ivuxolimab in advanced cancers. Study-level results: Some patients without response likewise showed low normalized clonal expansion. Some of the lowest clonal expansion was seen in partial responders at 0.1-3.0 mg/kg. Averaged across samples, CD8+ T cells carried more expanded clones than CD4+ did. At 0.1 to 3.0 mg/kg and by week 6, CD4+ and CD8+ T cells in the blood had expanded clonally.

This CDR3 is built from 17 residues. The germline V gene encodes CDR1 SEHNR and CDR2 FQNEAQ (reference sequence). Unmatched junction bases numbered 10, after V lost 4 bases and J lost 3 bases. Remarks on this clone: The antigen is unknown.

Method: immunoSEQ multiplex PCR; TCRdb's copy keeps in-frame clones and lacks some. Of around 110,000 clones listed, 93% are singletons. The V gene is TRBV7-9, the J gene TRBJ2-3; 10 bases agree with TRBD2. This TCR was sampled from an adult with an advanced solid tumor such as melanoma, head and neck, liver or kidney cancer. Material: CD4+ or CD8+ T cells sorted from blood, obtained in a trial of the OX40 agonist ivuxolimab. The CDR3: CASSSGLAGVLTDTQYF. Here the CDR3 DNA reads TGTGCCAGCAGCTCGGGGCTAGCGGGAGTTTTAACAGATACGCAGTATTTT.